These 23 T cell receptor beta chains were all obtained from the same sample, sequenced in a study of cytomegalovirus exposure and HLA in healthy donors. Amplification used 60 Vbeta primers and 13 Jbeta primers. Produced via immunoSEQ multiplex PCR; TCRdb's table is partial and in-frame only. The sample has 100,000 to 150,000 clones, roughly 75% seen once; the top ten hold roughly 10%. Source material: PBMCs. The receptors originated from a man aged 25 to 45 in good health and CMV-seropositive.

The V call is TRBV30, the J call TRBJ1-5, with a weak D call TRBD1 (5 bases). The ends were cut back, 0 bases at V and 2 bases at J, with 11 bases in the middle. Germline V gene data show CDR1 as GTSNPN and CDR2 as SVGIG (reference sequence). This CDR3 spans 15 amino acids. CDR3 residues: CAWSVGGAGNQPQHF. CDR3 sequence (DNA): TGTGCCTGGAGTGTTGGAGGGGCTGGCAATCAGCCCCAGCATTTT.

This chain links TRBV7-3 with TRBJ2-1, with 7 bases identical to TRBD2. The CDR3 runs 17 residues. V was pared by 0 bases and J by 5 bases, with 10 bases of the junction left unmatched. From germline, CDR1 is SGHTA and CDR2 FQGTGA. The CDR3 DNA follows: TGTGCCAGCAGCTTAACGTTGGCGGCTAGCGGAGACAATGAGCAGTTCTTC. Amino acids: CASSLTLAASGDNEQFF.

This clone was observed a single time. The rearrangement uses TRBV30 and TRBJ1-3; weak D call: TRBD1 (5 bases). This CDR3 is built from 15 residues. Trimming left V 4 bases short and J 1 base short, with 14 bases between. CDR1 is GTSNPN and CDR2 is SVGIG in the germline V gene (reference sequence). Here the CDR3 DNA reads TGTGCCTGGACGGACCAAGGGGTGTCTGGAAACACCATATATTTT. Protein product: CAWTDQGVSGNTIYF.

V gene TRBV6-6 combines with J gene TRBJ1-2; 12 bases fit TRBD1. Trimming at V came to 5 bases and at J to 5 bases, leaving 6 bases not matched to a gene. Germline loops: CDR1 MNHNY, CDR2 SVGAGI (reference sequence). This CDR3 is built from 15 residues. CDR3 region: CASSHPGQGAYGYTF. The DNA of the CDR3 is TGTGCCAGCAGTCACCCGGGACAGGGGGCGTATGGCTACACCTTC.

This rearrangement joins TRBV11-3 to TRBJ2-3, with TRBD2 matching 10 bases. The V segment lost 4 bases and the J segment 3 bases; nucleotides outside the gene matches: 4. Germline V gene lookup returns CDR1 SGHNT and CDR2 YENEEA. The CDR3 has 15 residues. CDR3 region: CASSSGLAVTDTQYF. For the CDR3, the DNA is TGTGCCAGCAGCTCCGGACTAGCGGTTACAGATACGCAGTATTTT.

CDR3 DNA: TGTGCCAGCAGTCTAGGACAGGGGGCGTTCTACGAGCAGTACTTC. It is translated as CASSLGQGAFYEQYF. The chain carries TRBV27 and TRBJ2-7, with 11 bases aligning to TRBD1. Germline V gene sequence: CDR1 MNHEY, CDR2 SMNVEV (reference sequence). Trimming removed 5 bases from V and 3 bases from J; junction bases left unmatched: 6. CDR3 length: 15 residues.

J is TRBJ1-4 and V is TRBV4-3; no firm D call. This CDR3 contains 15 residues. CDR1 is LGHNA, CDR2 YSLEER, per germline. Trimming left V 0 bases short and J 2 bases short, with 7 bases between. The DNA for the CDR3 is TGCGCCAGCAGCCAAGATGGGAGTACTAATGAAAAACTGTTTTTT. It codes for CASSQDGSTNEKLFF.

CDR3 loop: CASIERQGLYEQYF. CDR3 DNA sequence: TGTGCCAGCATCGAAAGACAGGGGCTATACGAGCAGTACTTC. V gene TRBV6-5 combines with J gene TRBJ2-7; 8 nucleotides align to TRBD1. V was clipped by 7 bases and J by 4 bases; unmatched bases: 9. The CDR3 sequence is 14 residues long. Germline V gene data show CDR1 as MNHEY and CDR2 as SVGAGI.

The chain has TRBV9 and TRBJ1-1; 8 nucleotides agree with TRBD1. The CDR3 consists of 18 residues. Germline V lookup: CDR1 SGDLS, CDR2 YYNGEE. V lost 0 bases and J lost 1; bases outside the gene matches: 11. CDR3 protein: CASSVAMTGAVGNTEAFF. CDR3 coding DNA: TGTGCCAGCAGCGTAGCCATGACAGGGGCCGTGGGGAACACTGAAGCTTTCTTT.

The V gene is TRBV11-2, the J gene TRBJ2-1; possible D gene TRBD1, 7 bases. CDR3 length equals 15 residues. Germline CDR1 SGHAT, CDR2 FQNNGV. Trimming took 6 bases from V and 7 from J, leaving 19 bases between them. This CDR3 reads CASSSRRGRTNEQFF. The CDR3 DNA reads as TGTGCCAGCAGTTCCCGGAGGGGGCGGACTAATGAGCAGTTCTTC.

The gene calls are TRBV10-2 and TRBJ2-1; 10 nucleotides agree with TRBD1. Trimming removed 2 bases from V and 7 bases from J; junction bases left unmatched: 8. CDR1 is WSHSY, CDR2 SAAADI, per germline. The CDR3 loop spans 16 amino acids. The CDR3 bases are TGCGCCAGCAGTGAGCGGGGACAGGGGTTTGTAAATGAGCAGTTCTTC. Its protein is CASSERGQGFVNEQFF.

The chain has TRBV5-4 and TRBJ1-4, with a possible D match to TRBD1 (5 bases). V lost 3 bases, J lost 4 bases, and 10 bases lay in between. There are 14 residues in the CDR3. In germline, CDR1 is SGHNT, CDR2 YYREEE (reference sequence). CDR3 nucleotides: TGTGCCAGCAGCTGGAACAGGAATAATGAAAAACTGTTTTTT. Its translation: CASSWNRNNEKLFF.

The CDR3 DNA follows: TGTGCCAGCAGCCAAGAGGGGTGGCGGGGTACCTACGAGCAGTACTTC. Its protein is CASSQEGWRGTYEQYF. V and J are TRBV14 and TRBJ2-7, with D possibly being TRBD2 (6 bases). The germline V gene has CDR1 SGHDN and CDR2 FVKESK. Trimming stripped 0 bases from V and 2 bases from J, with 14 bases between. The CDR3 contains 16 residues.

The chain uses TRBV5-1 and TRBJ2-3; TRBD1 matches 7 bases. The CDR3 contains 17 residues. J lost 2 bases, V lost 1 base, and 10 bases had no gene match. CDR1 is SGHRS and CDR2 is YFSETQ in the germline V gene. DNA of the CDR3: TGCGCCAGCAGCTTGCAGCAGCTCGGGACAGACACAGATACGCAGTATTTT. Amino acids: CASSLQQLGTDTDTQYF.

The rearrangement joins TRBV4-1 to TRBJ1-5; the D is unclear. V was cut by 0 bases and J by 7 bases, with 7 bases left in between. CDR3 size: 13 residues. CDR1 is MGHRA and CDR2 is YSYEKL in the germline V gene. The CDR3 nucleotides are TGCGCCAGCAGCCAAGAATCGCGGCAGCCCCAGCATTTT. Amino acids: CASSQESRQPQHF.

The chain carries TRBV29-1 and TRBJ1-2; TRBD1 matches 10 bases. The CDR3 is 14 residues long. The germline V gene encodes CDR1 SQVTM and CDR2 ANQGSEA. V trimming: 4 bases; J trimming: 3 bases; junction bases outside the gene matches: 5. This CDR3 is CSVVVGTGDYGYTF. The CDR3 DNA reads TGCAGCGTTGTGGTCGGGACAGGGGACTATGGCTACACCTTC.

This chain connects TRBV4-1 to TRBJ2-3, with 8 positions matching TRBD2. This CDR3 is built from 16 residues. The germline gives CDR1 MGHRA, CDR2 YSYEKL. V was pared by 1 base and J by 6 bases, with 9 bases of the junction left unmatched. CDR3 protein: CASSQGIGRALDTQYF. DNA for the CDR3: TGCGCCAGCAGCCAAGGTATCGGGAGGGCCTTGGATACGCAGTATTTT.

Here the CDR3 DNA reads TGTGCCAGCGAGTTGGGGACTCATAATTCACCCCTCCACTTT. It yields the protein CASELGTHNSPLHF. The gene calls are TRBV28 and TRBJ1-6, with D maybe TRBD1 (5 bases). V was clipped by 8 bases and J by 5 bases, with 13 bases between them. Germline CDR1 reads MDHEN; CDR2 reads SYDVKM. The CDR3 is made up of 14 amino acids.

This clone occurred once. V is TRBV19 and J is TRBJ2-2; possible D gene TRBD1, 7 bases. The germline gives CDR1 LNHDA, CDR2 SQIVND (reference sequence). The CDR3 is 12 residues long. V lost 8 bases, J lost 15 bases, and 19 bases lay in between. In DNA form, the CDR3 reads TGTGCCAGTCGGGAGAGGGGACAGCTTTTGTTTTTT. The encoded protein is CASRERGQLLFF.

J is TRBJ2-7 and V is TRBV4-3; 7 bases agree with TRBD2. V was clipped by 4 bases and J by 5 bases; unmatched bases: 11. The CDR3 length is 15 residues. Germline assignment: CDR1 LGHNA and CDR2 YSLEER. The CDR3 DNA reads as TGCGCCAGCAGCCTAAGTGGGGGGGTAAGGCACGAGCAGTACTTC. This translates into CASSLSGGVRHEQYF.

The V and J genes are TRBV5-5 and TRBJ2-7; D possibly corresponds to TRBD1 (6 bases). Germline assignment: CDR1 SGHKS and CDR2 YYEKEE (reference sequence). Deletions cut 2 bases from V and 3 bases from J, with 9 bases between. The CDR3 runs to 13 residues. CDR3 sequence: CASSFSGDYEQYF. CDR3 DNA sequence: TGTGCCAGCAGCTTTTCAGGGGACTACGAGCAGTACTTC.

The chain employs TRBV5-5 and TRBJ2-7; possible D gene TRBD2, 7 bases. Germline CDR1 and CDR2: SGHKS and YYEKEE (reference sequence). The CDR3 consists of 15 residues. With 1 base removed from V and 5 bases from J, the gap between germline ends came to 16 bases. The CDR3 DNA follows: TGTGCCAGCAGCTTGCAGATAGTGGGGGGGCACGAGCAGTACTTC. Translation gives CASSLQIVGGHEQYF.

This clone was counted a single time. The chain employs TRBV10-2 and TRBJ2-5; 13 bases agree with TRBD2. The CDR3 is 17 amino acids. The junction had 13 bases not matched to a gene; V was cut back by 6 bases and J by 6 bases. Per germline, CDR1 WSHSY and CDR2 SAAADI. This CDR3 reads CASSDETSGRAAKTQYF. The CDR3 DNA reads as TGCGCCAGCAGCGATGAAACTAGCGGGAGGGCCGCAAAGACCCAGTACTTC.